This TCR beta chain was identified in a study of blood T cell repertoires in COVID-19. Trimming removed 6 bases at V and 2 bases at J, with 10 bases between. The CDR3 contains 13 residues. Germline CDR1 and CDR2: SGHVS and FNYEAQ. Produced via immunoSEQ multiplex PCR; TCRdb's table is partial and in-frame only. Of approximately 160,000 clones in the sample, around 84% were seen once. The sample was PBMCs or T cells enriched from blood (not recorded which). The chain joins TRBV7-6 to TRBJ1-1; possible D gene TRBD1, 5 bases. This TCR came from a man aged 50-59 years who had recovered from COVID-19. CDR3 region: CASRADSNTEAFF. The DNA for the CDR3 is TGTGCCAGCAGGGCTGACAGCAACACTGAAGCTTTCTTT.